The sequence of this T cell receptor beta chain was determined in a study of shared clonotypes between healthy human individuals. Overall study: Every donor yielded three CD4 naive, three CD4 memory, two CD8 naive and one CD8 memory plate.

General study findings and limits: What limited the represented genetic and exposure-history diversity was the small number of donors.

CD45RA+ naive and CD45RA-negative memory subsets were separated from CD4+ cells. TCRdb keeps only in-frame clones here, not all; method: immunoSEQ multiplex PCR. Of a few million clones detected, roughly 90% appear once; the ten largest clones hold around 0.38%. Trimming shortened V by 1 base and J by 2 bases, and 15 bases separated the two germline ends. This CDR3 is 16 amino acids long. The germline gives CDR1 SGHDT, CDR2 YYEEEE. Note on this clone: Its matching antigen is unknown.

The clonotype comes from a man aged 18-30 years in good health. Some clones in this sample may be carry-over from other donors' samples. This sequence joins TRBV5-6 and TRBJ1-1; maybe TRBD1 (5 bases). The sample consisted of naive CD4+ T cells from PBMCs. Noted subset: CD45RA+ positively selected. In DNA, the CDR3 is TGTGCCAGCAGCTTGTCTCTTGGCAGGGTCAACACTGAAGCTTTCTTT. This translates into CASSLSLGRVNTEAFF.